The T cell receptor (beta chain) under discussion was sequenced for a study of blood T cell repertoires in COVID-19 (TCRdb year 2020). Turning to the overall study: Samples covering the acute and convalescent phases of COVID-19 were provided by collaborators in the United States, Italy and Spain. Where available, HLA class I and class II types were taken from metadata supplied by the sample provider and were not determined by assay-based typing. The samples were drawn from two sources: the first 160 participants of the ongoing ImmuneRACE study, and over 1,000 subjects contributed by 6 global collaborators. The sample metadata nearly always contained a de-identified subject ID, COVID-19 status, age in years and sex. The material from the prospective study consisted of cDNA or gDNA derived from T cells, B-cell-depleted T cells, or PBMCs. The repertoires were made available in a free public database intended to serve as a resource for research on the immune response to SARS-CoV-2. Subjects who had been exposed to COVID-19, were actively infected with it, or had recovered from it provided the deeply sampled blood TCRbeta repertoires that made up the dataset.

TCRbeta CDR3 regions were amplified from genomic DNA by means of the immunoSEQ Assay, a bias-controlled multiplex PCR. For the original study's pipeline: The number of nucleated cells in each sample was estimated from the amplification of reference gene primers within the assay. To quantify the absolute abundance of each unique TCRbeta CDR3 rearrangement, sequence reads were collapsed and filtered. Productive Simpson clonality was computed per sample as the square root of Simpson's diversity index over productive rearrangements. TCRdb's version of the immuneACCESS table is confined to in-frame rearrangements and falls short of the full clone set. An unresolved V gene accounts for under half of the shortfall where checked; the remainder is of unknown origin. V, J and clone size reflect that table, while D and trimming were determined from the DNA. The sample table contains over 200,000 clones; only one count was recorded for around 88% of them. The top ten hold approximately 5.3% of the sample.

V is trimmed back by 1 base and J by 4 bases, and the junction contains 11 bases that no gene match accounts for. The germline V gene yields SGHVS for CDR1 and FNYEAQ for CDR2. Including the terminal cysteine and phenylalanine, the CDR3 comprises 17 residues. Only the CDR3 DNA stays, 51 bases, in frame from base 1. Each collaborating institution followed its own protocols to collect whole blood in K2EDTA tubes. Collaborator samples were shipped for TCRbeta analysis as frozen whole blood, isolated PBMCs, or DNA extracted from either sample type. About this clone: No antigen is known for it. No much larger clonotype is one base removed from it; base qualities were not supplied.

What the authors observed across the whole study: The quantity of clinical and demographic metadata differed by source and by participant and was supplied without curation.

The receptor was isolated from a man older than 75 with acute or convalescent COVID-19. The V and J genes are TRBV7-6 and TRBJ2-7, with 9 bases in between that match TRBD2. The material sequenced was peripheral blood. The CDR3 has the sequence CASSLVVGSGSRYEQYF. The DNA reads TGTGCCAGCAGCTTAGTTGTGGGTAGCGGGAGTAGGTACGAGCAGTACTTC.